This is a list of T cell receptor beta chains from one sample in a study of STAT5B mutations in CD4+ large granular lymphocyte leukemia. Profiling relied on immunoSEQ multiplex PCR, and the TCRdb table lists in-frame clones only, not all of them. The data hold approximately 35,000 clones, with 65% to 70% observed a single time. The sequenced material came from CD4+ T cells from blood buffy coats. These receptors all stem from a human donor in good health. Both conserved end residues are part of each CDR3. The order of the fields is CDR3 length, clone size, D gene, J gene, V gene, CDR3 DNA, CDR3 protein. A D gene is named only where the DNA matches it firmly. A row's size may be missing; if present it is once, few, many or a size class.

cdr3_length: 15
clone_size: NA
d_call: TRBD1
j_call: TRBJ2-5
v_call: TRBV7-8
cdr3_nt: TGTGCCAGCAGCCCACGACAGGGTACCCAAGAGACCCAGTACTTC
cdr3_aa: CASSPRQGTQETQYF

cdr3_length: 13
clone_size: NA
d_call: NA
j_call: TRBJ1-3
v_call: TRBV29-1
cdr3_nt: TGCAGCGTGGCCTCAGGGATTGGAAACACCATATATTTT
cdr3_aa: CSVASGIGNTIYF

cdr3_length: 14
clone_size: few
d_call: NA
j_call: TRBJ2-2
v_call: TRBV15
cdr3_nt: TGTGCCACCAGCAGAGATAGGGCATCCGGGGAGCTGTTTTTT
cdr3_aa: CATSRDRASGELFF

cdr3_length: 14
clone_size: NA
d_call: NA
j_call: TRBJ2-7
v_call: TRBV7-2
cdr3_nt: TGTGCCAGCAGCTTATCCCATACCAACCCCGGGCAGTACTTC
cdr3_aa: CASSLSHTNPGQYF

cdr3_length: 15
clone_size: NA
d_call: NA
j_call: TRBJ1-2
v_call: TRBV18
cdr3_nt: TGTGCCAGCTCACCAGGGACGGACAATAACTATGGCTACACCTTC
cdr3_aa: CASSPGTDNNYGYTF

cdr3_length: 15
clone_size: NA
d_call: TRBD2
j_call: TRBJ2-3
v_call: TRBV7-2
cdr3_nt: TGTGCCAGCAGGAGACTAGCGGGGAGCACAGATACGCAGTATTTT
cdr3_aa: CASRRLAGSTDTQYF

cdr3_length: 14
clone_size: few
d_call: NA
j_call: TRBJ1-1
v_call: TRBV10-1
cdr3_nt: TGCGCCAGCAGGAGCGGGACTTCTAATACTGAAGCTTTCTTT
cdr3_aa: CASRSGTSNTEAFF

cdr3_length: 15
clone_size: NA
d_call: TRBD1
j_call: TRBJ1-2
v_call: TRBV27
cdr3_nt: TGTGCCAGCAGGCTAACAGGGGGAGCTAACTATGGCTACACCTTC
cdr3_aa: CASRLTGGANYGYTF

cdr3_length: 12
clone_size: NA
d_call: NA
j_call: TRBJ2-1
v_call: TRBV7-3
cdr3_nt: TGTGCCAGCAGCTCCGCGAATAATGAGCAGTTCTTC
cdr3_aa: CASSSANNEQFF

cdr3_length: 18
clone_size: NA
d_call: NA
j_call: TRBJ2-3
v_call: TRBV4-3
cdr3_nt: TGCGCCAGCAGCCAAGGGCGGGGTAGGCGGGGACACACAGATACGCAGTATTTT
cdr3_aa: CASSQGRGRRGHTDTQYF

cdr3_length: 16
clone_size: NA
d_call: TRBD1
j_call: TRBJ2-7
v_call: TRBV4-2
cdr3_nt: TGTGCCAGCAGCCAAGATCAGGACAGGGGGAGTGGGGAGCAGTACTTC
cdr3_aa: CASSQDQDRGSGEQYF

cdr3_length: 16
clone_size: NA
d_call: NA
j_call: TRBJ1-1
v_call: TRBV7-3
cdr3_nt: TGTGCCAGCAGATTGGTGGGGGGCCCCATGAACACTGAAGCTTTCTTT
cdr3_aa: CASRLVGGPMNTEAFF

cdr3_length: 16
clone_size: NA
d_call: TRBD1
j_call: TRBJ1-5
v_call: TRBV19
cdr3_nt: TGTGCCAGTAGTTGGAACGACAGGGGTGGAAGTCAGCCCCAGCATTTT
cdr3_aa: CASSWNDRGGSQPQHF

cdr3_length: 13
clone_size: NA
d_call: NA
j_call: TRBJ2-5
v_call: TRBV18
cdr3_nt: TGTGCCAGCTCACCAGGGGATGGAGAGACCCAGTACTTC
cdr3_aa: CASSPGDGETQYF

cdr3_length: 15
clone_size: NA
d_call: NA
j_call: TRBJ1-3
v_call: TRBV5-1
cdr3_nt: TGCGCCAGCAGCTTGGTGCAGGGGCTAGGAAACACCATATATTTT
cdr3_aa: CASSLVQGLGNTIYF

cdr3_length: 11
clone_size: NA
d_call: NA
j_call: TRBJ1-1
v_call: TRBV25-1
cdr3_nt: TGTGCCAGCCTAGGGAACACTGAAGCTTTCTTT
cdr3_aa: CASLGNTEAFF

cdr3_length: 15
clone_size: NA
d_call: NA
j_call: TRBJ1-4
v_call: TRBV10-3
cdr3_nt: TGTGCCACAAGGGGGGGAGCGGGGGGACATGAAAAACTGTTTTTT
cdr3_aa: CATRGGAGGHEKLFF

cdr3_length: 13
clone_size: NA
d_call: NA
j_call: TRBJ2-7
v_call: TRBV10-3
cdr3_nt: TGTGCCATCAGTGAGTCGAGAGTCCCCGAGCAGTACTTC
cdr3_aa: CAISESRVPEQYF

cdr3_length: 13
clone_size: few
d_call: NA
j_call: TRBJ2-6
v_call: TRBV19
cdr3_nt: TGTGCCAGTAGTTTTTCTGGGGCCAACGTCCTGACTTTC
cdr3_aa: CASSFSGANVLTF

cdr3_length: 12
clone_size: few
d_call: NA
j_call: TRBJ1-2
v_call: TRBV10-3
cdr3_nt: TGTGCCATCAATAGGCAGTCCCATGGCTACACCTTC
cdr3_aa: CAINRQSHGYTF

cdr3_length: 15
clone_size: NA
d_call: TRBD2
j_call: TRBJ2-5
v_call: TRBV6-5
cdr3_nt: TGTGCCAGCAGTCCTCGGGCTAGCGGTCAAGAGACCCAGTACTTC
cdr3_aa: CASSPRASGQETQYF

cdr3_length: 14
clone_size: once
d_call: NA
j_call: TRBJ1-2
v_call: TRBV6-1
cdr3_nt: TGTGCCAGCAGTGGTGGGTCCTACCAGGGCGGCTACACCTTC
cdr3_aa: CASSGGSYQGGYTF

cdr3_length: 16
clone_size: once
d_call: TRBD1
j_call: TRBJ1-1
v_call: TRBV6-6
cdr3_nt: TGTGCCAGCAGAAGAGGACAGGGCGGGGTGGACACTGAAGCTTTCTTT
cdr3_aa: CASRRGQGGVDTEAFF

cdr3_length: 17
clone_size: NA
d_call: NA
j_call: TRBJ2-6
v_call: TRBV19
cdr3_nt: TGTGCCAGTAGTACCCGCAGGGCCCAATATGGGGCCAACGTCCTGACTTTC
cdr3_aa: CASSTRRAQYGANVLTF

cdr3_length: 13
clone_size: NA
d_call: NA
j_call: TRBJ2-2
v_call: TRBV11-3
cdr3_nt: TGTGCCAGCAGCTTCGGCGGGGACGGGGAGCTGTTTTTT
cdr3_aa: CASSFGGDGELFF

cdr3_length: 16
clone_size: NA
d_call: NA
j_call: TRBJ2-3
v_call: TRBV5-8
cdr3_nt: TGTGCCAGCAGCGCCGCCGGGACCAGCAAATTAGATACGCAGTATTTT
cdr3_aa: CASSAAGTSKLDTQYF

cdr3_length: 15
clone_size: NA
d_call: NA
j_call: TRBJ1-1
v_call: TRBV14
cdr3_nt: TGTGCCAGCAGCCCCGGGGGGTTGGTGGGAGGGGAAGCTTTCTTT
cdr3_aa: CASSPGGLVGGEAFF

cdr3_length: 17
clone_size: NA
d_call: TRBD1
j_call: TRBJ1-6
v_call: TRBV7-2
cdr3_nt: TGTGCCAGCAGCTTAAGGGTTGGGGGGCAGGGGGGCCCACCCCTCCACTTT
cdr3_aa: CASSLRVGGQGGPPLHF

cdr3_length: 14
clone_size: NA
d_call: NA
j_call: TRBJ2-7
v_call: TRBV21-1
cdr3_nt: TGTGCCAGCAGCGGCCGGGACAGGGGGTTCGAGCAGTACTTC
cdr3_aa: CASSGRDRGFEQYF

cdr3_length: 15
clone_size: NA
d_call: TRBD1
j_call: TRBJ1-5
v_call: TRBV4-2
cdr3_nt: TGTGCCAGCAGCCGATCGACAGGGGCCAATCAGCCCCAGCATTTT
cdr3_aa: CASSRSTGANQPQHF

cdr3_length: 18
clone_size: NA
d_call: NA
j_call: TRBJ1-4
v_call: TRBV5-1
cdr3_nt: TGCGCCAGCAGCTTGGACGGGGGGACCCCCCCATATAATGAAAAACTGTTTTTT
cdr3_aa: CASSLDGGTPPYNEKLFF

cdr3_length: 15
clone_size: once
d_call: NA
j_call: TRBJ1-2
v_call: TRBV7-3
cdr3_nt: TGTGCCAGCAGCTTAACGGCTGGGGACCCGGGAGGCTACACCTTC
cdr3_aa: CASSLTAGDPGGYTF

cdr3_length: 16
clone_size: NA
d_call: TRBD2
j_call: TRBJ2-7
v_call: TRBV5-6
cdr3_nt: TGTGCCAGCAGCCCGGTTGGCGGGGGTTTCTCCTACGAGCAGTACTTC
cdr3_aa: CASSPVGGGFSYEQYF

cdr3_length: 12
clone_size: few
d_call: NA
j_call: TRBJ2-7
v_call: TRBV5-5
cdr3_nt: TGTGCCAGCAGCCCACAGGGAGACGAGCAGTACTTC
cdr3_aa: CASSPQGDEQYF

cdr3_length: 14
clone_size: few
d_call: NA
j_call: TRBJ1-1
v_call: TRBV7-3
cdr3_nt: TGTGCCAGCAGCTTACTTCCAGGGCGCACTGAAGCTTTCTTT
cdr3_aa: CASSLLPGRTEAFF

cdr3_length: 13
clone_size: NA
d_call: NA
j_call: TRBJ2-2
v_call: TRBV7-2
cdr3_nt: TGTGCCAGCAGCTTATATTCACCCGGGGAGCTGTTTTTT
cdr3_aa: CASSLYSPGELFF

cdr3_length: 15
clone_size: NA
d_call: NA
j_call: TRBJ2-6
v_call: TRBV2
cdr3_nt: TGTGCCAGCAGTGAAGCAGGGTCTGGGGCCAACGTCCTGACTTTC
cdr3_aa: CASSEAGSGANVLTF

cdr3_length: 12
clone_size: NA
d_call: NA
j_call: TRBJ1-2
v_call: TRBV2
cdr3_nt: TGTGCCTGCCAGTCCTCCGGGAACGGCTACACCTTC
cdr3_aa: CACQSSGNGYTF